This passage covers 18 T cell receptor beta chains from one sample sequenced in a study of lymphopenia after photon versus proton radiotherapy. Some clones are missing from TCRdb's copy, which holds only in-frame ones; the method was immunoSEQ multiplex PCR. Altogether about 30,000 clones are present, 75% to 90% being singletons, with the ten largest covering less than 7%. Sequences were derived from peripheral blood, sampled from a patient treated with photon-based radiotherapy. All receptors derive from a woman between 45 and 60 years old with pancreatic cancer.

The sample holds a few counts of this clone. This chain connects TRBV11-2 to TRBJ2-7; the D gene is possibly TRBD2 (6 bases). The germline gives CDR1 SGHAT, CDR2 FQNNGV. V gave up 0 bases and J gave up 0 bases, with 18 bases separating them. The CDR3 has 18 residues. Written as DNA, the CDR3 is TGTGCCAGCAGCTTAGATCTGCGGGGTTCCAGGAGCTCCTACGAGCAGTACTTC. Its translation: CASSLDLRGSRSSYEQYF.

This clone was detected only a few times. V and J are TRBV7-3 and TRBJ2-1; 9 bases line up with TRBD1. This CDR3 comprises 14 residues. Germline-derived CDR1 and CDR2 are SGHTA and FQGTGA. Losses at the gene ends were 5 bases for V and 7 bases for J; bases not matched to a gene: 6. The CDR3 region is CASSPGTGSNEQFF. The CDR3 DNA reads TGTGCCAGCAGCCCCGGGACAGGGTCAAATGAGCAGTTCTTC.

The chain combines TRBV7-9 with TRBJ1-4, with no clear D. V gave up 3 bases and J gave up 4 bases, with 9 bases separating them. Germline V gives CDR1 SEHNR, CDR2 FQNEAQ (reference sequence). The CDR3 runs to 14 residues. The CDR3 loop reads CASSFDGGNEKLFF. CDR3 bases: TGTGCCAGCAGCTTCGACGGAGGTAATGAAAAACTGTTTTTT.

CDR3 nucleotide sequence: TGTGCCAGCACCGGGGACGTAAGCTCCTACAATGAGCAGTTCTTC. This encodes CASTGDVSSYNEQFF. The chain combines TRBV2 with TRBJ2-1; D is perhaps TRBD1 or TRBD2 (5 bases each). CDR3 length: 15 amino acids. The ends were cut back, 7 bases at V and 0 bases at J, with 13 bases in the middle. Germline V gives CDR1 SNHLY, CDR2 FYNNEI.

The rearrangement uses TRBV5-1 and TRBJ1-2; D possibly corresponds to TRBD1 (6 bases). The length of the CDR3 is 14 residues. V dropped 0 bases and J dropped 6 bases, with 12 bases sitting between them. CDR1 and CDR2 from the germline V gene are SGHRS and YFSETQ. The CDR3 spells CASSLAEAGDGYTF. In DNA form, the CDR3 reads TGCGCCAGCAGCTTGGCCGAGGCAGGGGATGGCTACACCTTC.

The chain joins TRBV5-1 to TRBJ2-5; D is undetermined. Germline V CDR1 and CDR2: SGHRS, YFSETQ. This CDR3 has 14 amino acids. V lost 5 bases to trimming and J lost 0 bases, with 11 bases between them. The CDR3 reads CASRVYQYQETQYF. CDR3 nucleotides: TGCGCCAGCAGGGTCTATCAGTACCAAGAGACCCAGTACTTC.

This chain connects TRBV15 to TRBJ2-3; unclear D gene. The CDR3 runs to 14 residues. Germline V gives CDR1 LNHNV, CDR2 YYDKDF (reference sequence). V gave up 5 bases and J gave up 4 bases, with 13 bases separating them. This CDR3 reads CATSLDNGPDTQYF. The CDR3 region has the DNA TGTGCCACCAGCTTGGATAACGGCCCAGATACGCAGTATTTT. Complete variable domain (other parts from reference TRBV15 and TRBJ2-3): DAMVIQNPRYQVTQFGKPVTLSCSQTLNHNVMYWYQQKSSQAPKLLFHYYDKDFNNEADTPDNFQSRRPNTSFCFLDIRSPGLGDTAMYLCATSLDNGPDTQYFGPGTRLTVL.

V gene TRBV5-1 combines with J gene TRBJ2-2; D is perhaps TRBD2 (7 bases). Looked up from germline, CDR1 is SGHRS and CDR2 is YFSETQ. V was cut by 4 bases and J by 5 bases, with 21 bases left in between. CDR3 size: 17 residues. CDR3 sequence reads: CASSPGGRMGATGELFF. DNA for the CDR3: TGCGCCAGCAGCCCGGGAGGTAGGATGGGGGCGACCGGGGAGCTGTTTTTT.

The chain uses TRBV6-1 and TRBJ1-2, with no clear D. Deletions cut 5 bases from V and 4 bases from J, with 11 bases between. CDR1 is MNHNS and CDR2 is SASEGT in the germline V gene. The CDR3 loop spans 13 amino acids. The CDR3 reads CASSRGLIYGYTF. The DNA of the CDR3 is TGTGCCAGCAGTCGAGGATTGATCTATGGCTACACCTTC.

This chain uses TRBV5-8 with TRBJ2-1; 9 nucleotides agree with TRBD1. V lost 0 bases to trimming and J lost 4 bases; unmatched junction nucleotides: 8. The CDR3 runs to 17 residues. Germline V gene lookup returns CDR1 SGHTS and CDR2 YDEGEE. The chain's CDR3 is CASSLVRGQGPYNEQFF. CDR3 nucleotide sequence: TGTGCCAGCAGCTTGGTAAGGGGACAGGGACCTTACAATGAGCAGTTCTTC.

The CDR3 loop is CARGGGYNEQFF. The CDR3 DNA reads TGTGCCAGGGGGGGTGGGTACAATGAGCAGTTCTTC. The chain couples TRBV4-2 to TRBJ2-1; D possibly corresponds to TRBD2 (6 bases). V was shortened by 9 bases and J by 4 bases, with 10 bases between the two germline ends. The V gene's germline CDR1 is LGHNA and CDR2 YNFKEQ. CDR3 length equals 12 residues.

The chain couples TRBV5-1 to TRBJ2-1, with 11 bases that match TRBD2. Trimming cost V 4 bases and J 2 bases; bases outside gene matches: 8. This CDR3 spans 17 amino acids. CDR1 and CDR2 from the germline V gene are SGHRS and YFSETQ. The CDR3 DNA follows: TGCGCCAGCAGCCGCCAGACTAGCGGGGCGACCTACAATGAGCAGTTCTTC. Its protein product is CASSRQTSGATYNEQFF.

This chain links TRBV7-2 with TRBJ2-7; possible D gene TRBD2, 6 bases. Trimming removed 5 bases at V and 0 bases at J, with 17 bases between. This CDR3 has 16 amino acids. Germline CDR1 and CDR2: SGHTA and FQGNSA. CDR3 nucleotide sequence: TGTGCCAGCAGCCCCGTCCTGGGGGGAAACTCCTACGAGCAGTACTTC. As protein: CASSPVLGGNSYEQYF.

The rearrangement links TRBV27 to TRBJ1-4, with 7 bases matching TRBD1. Germline CDR1 and CDR2: MNHEY and SMNVEV (reference sequence). V trimming: 2 bases; J trimming: 7 bases; junction bases outside the gene matches: 22. The CDR3 sequence is 20 residues long. CDR3 residues: CASSLQDRAYWGRMGEKLFF. In DNA form, the CDR3 reads TGTGCCAGCAGTTTACAAGACAGGGCGTATTGGGGCCGGATGGGTGAAAAACTGTTTTTT.

The chain uses TRBV11-2 and TRBJ2-7; D is unclear. CDR3 length: 13 residues. V lost 2 bases to trimming and J lost 3 bases, with 8 bases between them. In germline, CDR1 is SGHAT, CDR2 FQNNGV. This CDR3 reads CASSLHSYYEQYF. The CDR3 bases are TGTGCCAGCAGCTTACACTCATACTACGAGCAGTACTTC.

J is TRBJ2-1 and V is TRBV7-2; D may be TRBD2 (6 bases). Germline V lookup: CDR1 SGHTA, CDR2 FQGNSA. Trimming took off 1 base at V and 5 bases at J, with 15 bases between the two ends. CDR3 size: 16 residues. CDR3 DNA: TGTGCCAGCAGCTTAGGCTTCTTTGGCGGGAACAATGAGCAGTTCTTC. Protein: CASSLGFFGGNNEQFF. Supplemented by reference TRBV7-2 and TRBJ2-1, the full variable domain reads GAGVSQSPSNKVTEKGKDVELRCDPISGHTALYWYRQSLGQGLEFLIYFQGNSAPDKSGLPSDRFSAERTGGSVSTLTIQRTQQEDSAVYLCASSLGFFGGNNEQFFGPGTRLTVL.

This sequence joins TRBV7-8 and TRBJ2-5; maybe TRBD1 (5 bases). The germline V and J ends were trimmed by 7 bases and 2 bases, with 11 bases remaining between them. The CDR3 is made up of 13 amino acids. Germline CDR1 is SGHVS and CDR2 is FQNEAQ. The CDR3 protein is CASIDREQETQYF. The CDR3 DNA follows: TGTGCCAGCATCGACAGAGAACAAGAGACCCAGTACTTC.

The chain links TRBV6-6 to TRBJ1-2; 11 bases are shared with TRBD1. Germline V gives CDR1 MNHNY, CDR2 SVGAGI (reference sequence). CDR3 length equals 16 residues. V trimming: 5 bases; J trimming: 8 bases; junction bases outside the gene matches: 13. In nucleotides, the CDR3 is TGTGCCAGCAGTCCCAGCCGGGACAGGGGGTTCTGGGGCTACACCTTC. Encoded protein: CASSPSRDRGFWGYTF.